The TCR beta chain under discussion was sequenced for a study of CD4 T cells in relation to SARS-CoV-2 and coronaviruses. Overall study: Of the patients, fewer than 10 were male, a few female, two Hispanic. The restricting HLA molecule for shared crossreactive spike epitopes was mapped.

CDR1 is GTSNPN, CDR2 SVGIG, per germline (reference sequence). Trimming took 0 bases from V and 4 from J; bases not matched to a gene: 3. The CDR3 is 15 amino acids. In regard to this clone: As yet, its antigen is unknown.

Profiling relied on immunoSEQ multiplex PCR, and the TCRdb table lists in-frame clones only, not all of them. The table records 50,000 to 70,000 clones, 92% of them present only once. Notes on the study in general: The assay detects memory recall responses, not culture-primed primary responses. Each donor contributed either pre-pandemic or post-infection samples, not both.

The material sequenced was naive CD4+ T cells from PBMCs. Subset noted: naive CD4+ T cells isolated by negative enrichment. The receptor was derived from an adult with COVID-19. V usage is TRBV30 and J usage is TRBJ2-1, with TRBD2 matching over 10 bases. This CDR3 reads CAWSVLAGYYNEQFF. The DNA of the CDR3 is TGTGCCTGGAGTGTACTAGCGGGATATTACAATGAGCAGTTCTTC.